One and the same sample provided the 6 T cell receptor beta chains below, sequenced in a study of blood T cells in healthy people across ages. With a J-beta primer mix and a sample-barcoded 5' primer, a second PCR ran about 7 to 12 cycles. TCRdb redid the calling of the 5' RACE reads with MiXCR, one entry per CDR3 protein. The sample records 700,000 or so distinct CDR3 sequences, approximately 40% being singletons. The source material was blood. The receptors originated from a man older than 75 in good health.

This chain joins TRBV6-6 and TRBJ2-3; a possible D gene is TRBD2 (6 bases). Deletions cut 5 bases from V and 1 base from J, with 13 bases between. The CDR3 length is 15 residues. In germline, CDR1 is MNHNY, CDR2 SVGAGI (reference sequence). The CDR3 coding sequence is TGTGCCAGCAGTACTTCCTCTAGCGGCACAGATACGCAGTATTTT. Translated: CASSTSSSGTDTQYF.

The chain uses TRBV4-1 and TRBJ2-7; D unclear. This CDR3 is built from 15 residues. Trimming shortened V by 1 base and J by 3 bases, and 13 bases separated the two germline ends. Germline V gene lookup returns CDR1 MGHRA and CDR2 YSYEKL. In DNA, the CDR3 is TGCGCCAGCAGCCAAGCGGCGACGGAATTCTACGAGCAGTACTTC. Translating gives CASSQAATEFYEQYF.

The rearrangement joins TRBV20-1 to TRBJ1-1, with D possibly being TRBD1 (5 bases). Looked up from germline, CDR1 is DFQATT and CDR2 is SNEGSKA (reference sequence). This CDR3 spans 12 amino acids. With 5 bases removed from V and 4 bases from J, the gap between germline ends came to 11 bases. Here the CDR3 DNA reads TGCAGTGCTGGGCAAGGGGTCACTGAAGCTTTCTTT. Amino acid sequence: CSAGQGVTEAFF.

This clonotype was found a few times. This chain joins TRBV6-2 or TRBV6-3 and TRBJ2-3; possibly TRBD2 for D (6 bases). The ends were cut back, 2 bases at V and 2 bases at J, with 11 bases in the middle. CDR1 MNHEY and CDR2 SVGEGT come from the germline V gene. The CDR3 runs 15 residues. The CDR3 DNA follows: TGTGCCAGCAGTTACGGGCTAGCGATCACAGATACGCAGTATTTT. Its translation: CASSYGLAITDTQYF.

Worth noting for this clonotype: This may arise from a read error, as a much more abundant clone is one base away. The chain combines TRBV28 with TRBJ2-4; TRBD1 agrees at 8 bases. This CDR3 is built from 16 residues. After removal of 5 bases from V and 0 bases from J, the junction contained 6 bases not matched to a gene. Germline CDR1 reads MDHEN; CDR2 reads SYDVKM. The DNA for the CDR3 is TGTGCCAGCAGTCTAACAGGGGGGATAGCCAAAAACATTCAGTACTTC. Its protein is CASSLTGGIAKNIQYF.

This clonotype has just a few counts. This chain joins TRBV5-1 and TRBJ2-5, with 9 bases fitting TRBD1. CDR1 and CDR2 from the germline V gene are SGHRS and YFSETQ. J lost 3 bases, V lost 3 bases, and 6 bases had no gene match. The CDR3 extends over 15 amino acids. In nucleotides, the CDR3 is TGCGCCAGCAGCTCGACGACAGGGGGTAAAGAGACCCAGTACTTC. Translation gives CASSSTTGGKETQYF.